The rows below give T cell receptor beta chains drawn from one sample of a study of T cells in Graves' hyperthyroidism and ophthalmopathy. TCRdb processed the multiplex PCR reads anew with MiXCR; each CDR3 protein has one entry. The table includes 370,000 or so distinct CDR3 sequences, 15% to 19% detected once. The specimen sequenced was blood. The source is a woman aged 18-30 years with Graves' hyperthyroidism that later progressed to Graves' ophthalmopathy. The CDR3 runs from the conserved cysteine through the conserved F or W. Fields, in order: D gene, clone size, V gene, J gene, CDR3 DNA, CDR3 protein. A D gene is named only where the DNA matches it firmly. For some rows the clone size is stated as once, few or many, or as a class when expanded; others skip it.

d_call: TRBD2
clone_size: few
v_call: TRBV7-9
j_call: TRBJ2-1
cdr3_nt: TGTGCCAGCAGCTTAGGGGCGGGAGCGGTGTATGAGCAGTTCTTC
cdr3_aa: CASSLGAGAVYEQFF

d_call: TRBD2
clone_size: many
v_call: TRBV28
j_call: TRBJ2-1
cdr3_nt: TGTGCCAGCAGCCTACCGGCGGAAGCGGGAGGGCCTATTCTAAGCTACAATGAGCAGTTCTTC
cdr3_aa: CASSLPAEAGGPILSYNEQFF

d_call: NA
clone_size: many
v_call: TRBV15
j_call: TRBJ2-7
cdr3_nt: TGTGCCACCAGCAACGACAGGAGGAGCTCCTACGAGCAGTACTTC
cdr3_aa: CATSNDRRSSYEQYF

d_call: TRBD2
clone_size: many
v_call: TRBV12-5
j_call: TRBJ2-3
cdr3_nt: TGTGCTAGTGGACTCGGACTAGCGGGAGGGACAGATACGCAGTATTTT
cdr3_aa: CASGLGLAGGTDTQYF

d_call: NA
clone_size: few
v_call: TRBV7-9
j_call: TRBJ1-1
cdr3_nt: TGTGCCAGCAGCTTAGTAACGAACACTGAAGCTTTCTTT
cdr3_aa: CASSLVTNTEAFF

d_call: NA
clone_size: many
v_call: TRBV2
j_call: TRBJ2-5
cdr3_nt: TGTGCCAGCGGACCTTTCGAGGCCCAGTACTTC
cdr3_aa: CASGPFEAQYF

d_call: TRBD1
clone_size: few
v_call: TRBV7-9
j_call: TRBJ1-1
cdr3_nt: TGTGCCAGCAGCTTACAGACAGGGACCTCAAACCCCGAAGCTTTCTTT
cdr3_aa: CASSLQTGTSNPEAFF

d_call: NA
clone_size: many
v_call: TRBV6-1
j_call: TRBJ2-7
cdr3_nt: TGTGCCAGCAGCTCCGGCCCCTACGAGCAGTACTTC
cdr3_aa: CASSSGPYEQYF

d_call: TRBD1
clone_size: few
v_call: TRBV19
j_call: TRBJ1-5
cdr3_nt: TGTGCCAGTAGTATATCCAGGGGGCCGGGCAATCAGCCCCAGCATTTT
cdr3_aa: CASSISRGPGNQPQHF

d_call: NA
clone_size: NA
v_call: TRBV6-4
j_call: TRBJ2-7
cdr3_nt: TGTGCCAGCAGCCACCCTTACGAGCAGTACTTC
cdr3_aa: CASSHPYEQYF

d_call: NA
clone_size: many
v_call: TRBV2
j_call: TRBJ1-3
cdr3_nt: TGTGCCAGCAGCGAATCCCCTGGAAACACCATATATTTT
cdr3_aa: CASSESPGNTIYF

d_call: NA
clone_size: many
v_call: TRBV2
j_call: TRBJ2-7
cdr3_nt: TGTGCCAGCAGTGCGACCTACGAGCAGTACTTC
cdr3_aa: CASSATYEQYF

d_call: TRBD2
clone_size: many
v_call: TRBV12-3/TRBV12-4
j_call: TRBJ2-7
cdr3_nt: TGTGCCAGCAGTTTTGAGGGGAGGGACGAGCAGTACTTC
cdr3_aa: CASSFEGRDEQYF

d_call: TRBD2
clone_size: NA
v_call: TRBV12-3/TRBV12-4
j_call: TRBJ2-2
cdr3_nt: TGTGCCAGCAGAGAACCGGGACTAGCAATCGCCGGGGAGCTGTTTTTT
cdr3_aa: CASREPGLAIAGELFF

d_call: NA
clone_size: many
v_call: TRBV7-9
j_call: TRBJ2-1
cdr3_nt: TGTGCCAGCAGCCCTCGACAAGACAATGAGCAGTTCTTC
cdr3_aa: CASSPRQDNEQFF

d_call: TRBD1
clone_size: many
v_call: TRBV28
j_call: TRBJ2-7
cdr3_nt: TGTGCCAGCAGCCCACGGGGACAGGCCCGGCCCCAGCAGTACTTC
cdr3_aa: CASSPRGQARPQQYF

d_call: NA
clone_size: few
v_call: TRBV5-1
j_call: TRBJ2-7
cdr3_nt: TGCGCCAGCAGCTTGGAACCCGCCGGCTCCTACGAGCAGTACTTC
cdr3_aa: CASSLEPAGSYEQYF

d_call: TRBD1
clone_size: NA
v_call: TRBV13
j_call: TRBJ1-4
cdr3_nt: TGTGCCAGCAGCACTAGTGGACAGGGACCTAATGAAAAACTGTTTTTT
cdr3_aa: CASSTSGQGPNEKLFF

d_call: NA
clone_size: few
v_call: TRBV7-2
j_call: TRBJ1-5
cdr3_nt: TGTGCCAGCAGCCCAGATGGGGATCATCAGCCCCAGCATTTT
cdr3_aa: CASSPDGDHQPQHF

d_call: TRBD2
clone_size: NA
v_call: TRBV11-1
j_call: TRBJ2-1
cdr3_nt: TGTGCCAGCAGCCTCGGGCGGGAGGGCCAATTAGACAATGAGCAGTTCTTC
cdr3_aa: CASSLGREGQLDNEQFF

d_call: TRBD2
clone_size: few
v_call: TRBV7-3
j_call: TRBJ2-6
cdr3_nt: TGTGCCAGCAGCTCCTCTAGCGGCTCTGGGGCCAACGTCCTGACTTTC
cdr3_aa: CASSSSSGSGANVLTF

d_call: NA
clone_size: many
v_call: TRBV27
j_call: TRBJ1-1
cdr3_nt: TGTGCCAGCAGTTTGCCCGCACTTTGGACTGAAGCTTTCTTT
cdr3_aa: CASSLPALWTEAFF

d_call: NA
clone_size: many
v_call: TRBV20-1
j_call: TRBJ2-7
cdr3_nt: TGCAGTGCATCTTACAGTTACGAGCAGTACTTC
cdr3_aa: CSASYSYEQYF

d_call: TRBD1
clone_size: many
v_call: TRBV20-1
j_call: TRBJ2-5
cdr3_nt: TGCAGTGCTAGAGACGGGACAGGGGCCCCTCACCAGTACTTC
cdr3_aa: CSARDGTGAPHQYF

d_call: NA
clone_size: few
v_call: TRBV7-2
j_call: TRBJ2-1
cdr3_nt: TGTGCCAGCAGCTTAGCGGGAGTGGGGAGTGAGCAGTTCTTC
cdr3_aa: CASSLAGVGSEQFF

d_call: TRBD1
clone_size: NA
v_call: TRBV27
j_call: TRBJ2-3
cdr3_nt: TGTGCCAGCAGTCCCGAGCCAGGGGGAAGGCCAGATACGCAGTATTTT
cdr3_aa: CASSPEPGGRPDTQYF

d_call: TRBD2
clone_size: NA
v_call: TRBV5-1
j_call: TRBJ2-7
cdr3_nt: TGCGCCAGCAGTAGCGTCGGAACCGGGGTAGCGGGAGTCGAGCAGTACTTC
cdr3_aa: CASSSVGTGVAGVEQYF

d_call: NA
clone_size: many
v_call: TRBV7-8
j_call: TRBJ1-4
cdr3_nt: TGTGCCAGCAGCTTAGCTAGGACATTATACAGTCCAACTAATGAAAAACTGTTTTTT
cdr3_aa: CASSLARTLYSPTNEKLFF

d_call: NA
clone_size: NA
v_call: TRBV28
j_call: TRBJ2-5
cdr3_nt: TGTGCCAGCAGTTTTATGGGTTATATTCAAGAGACCCAGTACTTC
cdr3_aa: CASSFMGYIQETQYF

d_call: TRBD2
clone_size: many
v_call: TRBV13
j_call: TRBJ2-3
cdr3_nt: TGTGCCAGCAGCTTATTCGGACTAGCGGGAGATACGCAGTATTTT
cdr3_aa: CASSLFGLAGDTQYF

d_call: NA
clone_size: few
v_call: TRBV4-1
j_call: TRBJ2-1
cdr3_nt: TGCGCCAGCAGCCTCCCTTATAGCGTTGAAGTCTCCTACAATGAGCAGTTCTTC
cdr3_aa: CASSLPYSVEVSYNEQFF

d_call: NA
clone_size: few
v_call: TRBV6-2/TRBV6-3
j_call: TRBJ2-1
cdr3_nt: TGTGCCAGCAGTTACAGTACCCGGAACCCTGTGTTCGGTGAGCAGTTCTTC
cdr3_aa: CASSYSTRNPVFGEQFF

d_call: NA
clone_size: many
v_call: TRBV28
j_call: TRBJ1-5
cdr3_nt: TGTGCCAGCATTTCGGGACCGTCCCCCAATCAGCCCCAGCATTTT
cdr3_aa: CASISGPSPNQPQHF

d_call: NA
clone_size: few
v_call: TRBV7-7
j_call: TRBJ2-3
cdr3_nt: TGTGCTAGCAGCCCTAGCCTCAGGGTAGGCACGCAGTATTTT
cdr3_aa: CASSPSLRVGTQYF

d_call: TRBD2
clone_size: NA
v_call: TRBV11-2
j_call: TRBJ2-3
cdr3_nt: TGTGCCAGCAGGAGGTCAGGCGGGAGGCGCGATACGCAGTATTTT
cdr3_aa: CASRRSGGRRDTQYF

d_call: NA
clone_size: few
v_call: TRBV24-1
j_call: TRBJ2-2
cdr3_nt: TGTGCCACCTCTGGCAGGACTAACACCGGGGAGCTGTTTTTT
cdr3_aa: CATSGRTNTGELFF

d_call: NA
clone_size: many
v_call: TRBV30
j_call: TRBJ2-2
cdr3_nt: TGTGCCTGGGCCCTCCCGGTCCGGGAGCTGTTTTTT
cdr3_aa: CAWALPVRELFF

d_call: TRBD2
clone_size: few
v_call: TRBV7-2
j_call: TRBJ2-1
cdr3_nt: TGTGCCAGCAGACAGGGGACCCAGGGACTAGCGGAGCAGTTCTTC
cdr3_aa: CASRQGTQGLAEQFF

d_call: NA
clone_size: many
v_call: TRBV28
j_call: TRBJ2-6
cdr3_nt: TGTGCCAGCAGCATCTCTGGGGCCAACGTCCTGACTTTC
cdr3_aa: CASSISGANVLTF

d_call: NA
clone_size: many
v_call: TRBV6-1
j_call: TRBJ2-5
cdr3_nt: TGTGCCAGCAGTGAAGAGGCCCAAGAGACCCAGTACTTC
cdr3_aa: CASSEEAQETQYF

d_call: NA
clone_size: NA
v_call: TRBV6-1
j_call: TRBJ1-2
cdr3_nt: TGTGCCAGCAGTGAAGAGGGACTGGAAGCTAACTATGGCTACACCTTC
cdr3_aa: CASSEEGLEANYGYTF

d_call: TRBD2
clone_size: many
v_call: TRBV6-1
j_call: TRBJ2-7
cdr3_nt: TGTGCCAGCAGTTGGGGACAGCCAGTAAGCGGGAGGGCAAACGAGCAGTACTTC
cdr3_aa: CASSWGQPVSGRANEQYF

d_call: TRBD1
clone_size: few
v_call: TRBV5-1
j_call: TRBJ2-7
cdr3_nt: TGCGCCAGCAGCAACGGACAGGGCTACGAGCAGTACTTC
cdr3_aa: CASSNGQGYEQYF

d_call: TRBD2
clone_size: NA
v_call: TRBV3-1
j_call: TRBJ2-7
cdr3_nt: TGTGCCAGCAGCGAGGGACTACAGAGCGAGCAGTGCTTC
cdr3_aa: CASSEGLQSEQCF

d_call: NA
clone_size: NA
v_call: TRBV28
j_call: TRBJ1-5
cdr3_nt: TGTGCCAGCAGTTTACGATATTGGGGGCCGGGGGTTGATCAGCCCCAGCATTTT
cdr3_aa: CASSLRYWGPGVDQPQHF

d_call: TRBD2
clone_size: NA
v_call: TRBV29-1
j_call: TRBJ2-1
cdr3_nt: TGCAGCGTTGCAGGACTAGGATCCGAGCAGTTCTTC
cdr3_aa: CSVAGLGSEQFF

d_call: NA
clone_size: NA
v_call: TRBV6-5
j_call: TRBJ2-3
cdr3_nt: TGTGCCAGCAGTTACGCTGGGGTGCCAGATACGCAGTATTTT
cdr3_aa: CASSYAGVPDTQYF

d_call: NA
clone_size: many
v_call: TRBV7-2
j_call: TRBJ1-6
cdr3_nt: TGTGCCAGCAGCCCCGGTGGGGGGTATAATTCACCCCTCCACTTT
cdr3_aa: CASSPGGGYNSPLHF

d_call: NA
clone_size: NA
v_call: TRBV24-1
j_call: TRBJ1-2
cdr3_nt: TGTGCCACCAGTGATTTTGGGCCGAGGGGCTATGGCTACACCTTC
cdr3_aa: CATSDFGPRGYGYTF

d_call: TRBD2
clone_size: many
v_call: TRBV20-1
j_call: TRBJ2-3
cdr3_nt: TGCAGTGCTAGGACTAGCGCCCAAAAGGTGGCCTCCACAGATACGCAGTATTTT
cdr3_aa: CSARTSAQKVASTDTQYF

d_call: NA
clone_size: many
v_call: TRBV6-1
j_call: TRBJ1-2
cdr3_nt: TGTGCCAGCAGCGTAGGGGAAGGCAACTATGGCTACACCTTC
cdr3_aa: CASSVGEGNYGYTF

d_call: NA
clone_size: NA
v_call: TRBV18
j_call: TRBJ2-4
cdr3_nt: TGTGCCAGCTCACCACAAAGGACAGCCGTTCTAGCCAAAAACATTCAGTACTTC
cdr3_aa: CASSPQRTAVLAKNIQYF

d_call: NA
clone_size: many
v_call: TRBV6-2/TRBV6-3
j_call: TRBJ1-5
cdr3_nt: TGTGCCAGCAGTTACTACCCTCGGCCCCAGCATTTT
cdr3_aa: CASSYYPRPQHF

d_call: NA
clone_size: many
v_call: TRBV5-1
j_call: TRBJ2-3
cdr3_nt: TGCGCCAGCAGCTTGGACAGGACAGATACGCAGTATTTT
cdr3_aa: CASSLDRTDTQYF